A selection of T cell receptor beta chains follows, all from one sample in a study of vaccination and CD4 T cells after COVID-19. MiXCR, run by TCRdb on the PCR reads, gives a single entry per CDR3 protein. The sample gives over 10,000 distinct CDR3 sequences, 25% to 30% of which show up once; around 27% is in the top ten. These receptors' targets are unknown. The sequencing here drew on CD4+ T cells from blood, cultured in vitro, taken before SARS-CoV-2 vaccination. The source of these receptors is a human donor who received a COVID-19 vaccine. Both conserved end residues are part of each CDR3. Fields, in order: clone size, D gene, V gene, J gene, CDR3 protein, CDR3 DNA. D genes are given only for firm matches. Not every row has a clone size; where given, it reads once, few, many or a size class.

NA	TRBD1	TRBV6-2/TRBV6-3	TRBJ1-1	CASSSFGQGIEAFF	TGTGCCAGCAGTTCCTTTGGACAGGGGATTGAAGCTTTCTTT
NA	NA	TRBV20-1	TRBJ2-7	CSATRGLRDEQYF	TGCAGTGCTACCCGTGGTTTGAGGGACGAGCAGTACTTC
few	NA	TRBV30	TRBJ1-5	CAWSVGRNNQPQHF	TGTGCCTGGAGTGTAGGTAGGAACAATCAGCCCCAGCATTTT
few	TRBD2	TRBV15	TRBJ2-1	CATSRVASGGVHNEQFF	TGTGCCACCAGCAGAGTAGCCAGCGGGGGGGTCCACAATGAGCAGTTCTTC
NA	NA	TRBV12-5	TRBJ1-2	CASGLVGMDYGYTF	TGTGCTAGTGGTTTGGTCGGGATGGACTATGGCTACACCTTC
NA	NA	TRBV12-3/TRBV12-4	TRBJ2-1	CASSLWGADKNEQFF	TGTGCCAGCAGTTTGTGGGGGGCCGATAAGAATGAGCAGTTCTTC
NA	TRBD1	TRBV29-1	TRBJ2-2	CSGQGASTTGELFF	TGCAGCGGACAGGGGGCATCGACCACCGGGGAGCTGTTTTTT
NA	TRBD2	TRBV12-5	TRBJ2-2	CASADRLAGGRGELFF	TGTGCTAGTGCCGACCGACTAGCGGGGGGCCGGGGGGAGCTGTTTTTT
NA	NA	TRBV5-4	TRBJ1-1	CASSLPATRGLAFF	TGTGCCAGCAGCTTGCCGGCTACGAGGGGACTTGCTTTCTTT
NA	TRBD1	TRBV7-3	TRBJ2-2	CASSSQTGLVGRTGELFF	TGTGCCAGCAGCTCCCAGACAGGGCTGGTTGGGCGGACCGGGGAGCTGTTTTTT
NA	TRBD2	TRBV6-1	TRBJ2-5	CASRRGLGVRETQYF	TGTGCCAGCAGGCGGGGACTAGGGGTCCGGGAGACCCAGTACTTC
few	TRBD1	TRBV2	TRBJ1-5	CASRGQRNQPQHF	TGTGCCAGTAGGGGACAGCGGAATCAGCCCCAGCATTTT